This T cell receptor (beta chain) was identified in a study of CD4 T cells in relation to SARS-CoV-2 and coronaviruses. Overall study: Shared crossreactive spike epitopes were mapped to their HLA restriction.

Produced via immunoSEQ multiplex PCR; TCRdb's table is partial and in-frame only. The table includes fewer than 35,000 clones, around 80% detected once. Notes on this clone: Its target is not known.

V lost 3 bases and J lost 5; bases outside the gene matches: 7. The CDR3 consists of 14 residues. Germline values: CDR1 SQVTM, CDR2 ANQGSEA. The chain has TRBV29-1 and TRBJ1-2, with 9 bases matching TRBD1. Sequencing was done on a sample of memory CD4+ T cells from PBMCs, cultured in vitro. This receptor was taken from an adult with COVID-19. The DNA for the CDR3 is TGCAGCGTTGACCCGACAGGGGGTCGGTATGGCTACACCTTC. Translating it yields CSVDPTGGRYGYTF.